Given below is one T cell receptor (beta chain) in context. This entry comes from a study of blood T cell repertoires in COVID-19. Study-level background: Donors in the United States, Italy and Spain gave samples during acute or convalescent COVID-19.

Per the original data handling: From reference gene primer amplification, estimates of nucleated cell counts were derived. This table comes from immunoSEQ multiplex PCR, and its TCRdb copy is limited to in-frame clones, with some not included. That table furnishes V, J and clone size, whereas the DNA furnished D and trimming. The table shows about 170,000 clones, with about 74% occurring only once. The CDR3 totals 16 residues. Per germline, CDR1 KGHDR and CDR2 SFDVKD. The V gene end was trimmed by 4 bases and the J gene end by 0 bases; junction bases not matched to a gene: 4. Material for sequencing was peripheral blood. The receptor was derived from a woman at least 80 years old with acute or convalescent COVID-19. The chain has TRBV24-1 and TRBJ2-2; 7 bases are shared with TRBD1. The CDR3 here is CATSDFGQANTGELFF. The CDR3 DNA is TGTGCCACCAGTGACTTCGGACAGGCGAACACCGGGGAGCTGTTTTTT.